This TCR beta chain was identified in a study of Ad26.COV2.S vaccination and SARS-CoV-2 variants. Looking at the study overall: The trial was COV1001 and the donor's arm was Ad26.COV2.S.

The protocol was immunoSEQ multiplex PCR, while the TCRdb copy is restricted to in-frame clones and leaves out a portion. The data show about 250,000 clones, over 75% seen once. As to treatment: approximately 18 received Ad26.COV2.S at low or high dose, single or two shots; roughly five received placebo; per-sample allocation not given. All samples were drawn on day 63, counting from the first vaccine or placebo injection. Donation came from an adult in Boston who was aged 18-55 years. This clone was seen a single time. The CDR3 totals 19 residues. Germline CDR1 is LNHNV and CDR2 is YYDKDF (reference sequence). V shed 0 bases and J shed 1 base, with 16 bases lying between them.

The source of this sequence is a person between 18 and 65 years old who received the Ad26.COV2.S COVID-19 vaccine or a placebo. J is TRBJ1-6 and V is TRBV15; no clear D gene. This sample comprised peripheral blood, obtained in a trial of Ad26.COV2.S vaccine versus placebo. The CDR3 sequence: CATSRDRRGSKSYNSPLHF. The CDR3 DNA follows: TGTGCCACCAGCAGAGATCGGAGAGGGAGTAAATCCTATAATTCACCCCTCCACTTT. Together with reference TRBV15 and TRBJ1-6, the CDR3 gives the full variable domain: DAMVIQNPRYQVTQFGKPVTLSCSQTLNHNVMYWYQQKSSQAPKLLFHYYDKDFNNEADTPDNFQSRRPNTSFCFLDIRSPGLGDTAMYLCATSRDRRGSKSYNSPLHFGNGTRLTVT.